This T cell receptor beta chain originates from a study of post-analysis software for immune sequencing data. Study-level background: Progressive-relapsing, secondary progressive and relapsing-remitting multiple sclerosis were among the disease courses included. General study points: Versus controls, multiple sclerosis patients showed significantly lower diversity (normalized Chao1). Roughly 5 TRBV segments were significantly more frequent in patients than in controls. TRBV5-6, TRBV5-1 and TRBV20-1 were among these segments. The F measure placed samples prepared in the same batch into strongly shared clusters.

Note on this clonotype: Its antigen is as yet unknown. At one boundary the junction diverges from the germline segment, which might be a read error.

Prepared libraries of TCR beta cDNA carried unique molecular identifiers. TCRdb processed the PCR reads anew with MiXCR; each CDR3 protein has one entry. The sample records some 800,000 distinct CDR3 sequences, roughly 46% being singletons. This CDR3 has 12 amino acids. The V gene's germline CDR1 is SQVTM and CDR2 ANQGSEA. The rearrangement links TRBV29-1 to TRBJ2-7, with D perhaps TRBD1 or TRBD2 (6 bases each). The source is a girl aged 10 to 17 with multiple sclerosis. The sample taken for sequencing was blood. Written as DNA, the CDR3 is TGCAGCGTCCGAGGAGGGGGGTACGCGCAGTACTTC. Translating it yields CSVRGGGYAQYF.